The 32 T cell receptor beta chains given below trace back to one sample, sequenced in a study of tumor-infiltrating lymphocytes in localized non-small cell lung cancer. The data were produced by immunoSEQ multiplex PCR, yet TCRdb's version contains in-frame clones alone and is incomplete. The sample includes about 11,000 clones, around 86% of them seen just once. Sequenced: uninvolved lung tissue not adjacent to the tumor. These receptors originate from a human donor with non-small cell lung cancer.

V usage is TRBV7-9 and J usage is TRBJ2-2; no clear D. Per germline, CDR1 SEHNR and CDR2 FQNEAQ (reference sequence). Trimming removed 4 bases from V and 7 bases from J, with 7 bases in between. The CDR3 runs 12 residues. CDR3 DNA sequence: TGTGCCAGCAGCTCACGTAACGGGGAGCTGTTTTTT. This gives the protein CASSSRNGELFF.

The gene calls are TRBV10-2 and TRBJ2-5; D might be TRBD2 (6 bases). The CDR3 extends over 13 amino acids. Germline CDR1 WSHSY, CDR2 SAAADI. V shed 4 bases and J shed 4 bases, with 10 bases lying between them. The CDR3 loop is CASSGLDSETQYF. CDR3 DNA: TGCGCCAGCAGTGGACTAGATTCAGAGACCCAGTACTTC.

The V and J genes are TRBV2 and TRBJ1-3, with 9 bases that match TRBD1. The germline gives CDR1 SNHLY, CDR2 FYNNEI. This CDR3 has 13 amino acids. The junction had 0 bases not matched to a gene; V was cut back by 6 bases and J by 3 bases. The CDR3 protein is CASRGQGGNTIYF. The CDR3 coding sequence is TGTGCCAGCAGGGGACAGGGTGGAAACACCATATATTTT.

V usage is TRBV20-1 and J usage is TRBJ1-1, with D unresolved. Trimming cost V 4 bases and J 7 bases, with 10 bases left between them. This CDR3 comprises 11 residues. CDR1 and CDR2 from the germline V gene are DFQATT and SNEGSKA (reference sequence). The CDR3 spells CSANFVGEAFF. The DNA for the CDR3 is TGCAGTGCTAATTTCGTAGGTGAAGCTTTCTTT.

This clone has only a few counts. The chain combines TRBV2 with TRBJ1-4; tentatively, D is TRBD1 (6 bases). Trimming pared 4 bases from V and 8 bases from J, leaving 11 bases between. Germline lookup yields CDR1 SNHLY and CDR2 FYNNEI. CDR3 length: 13 residues. CDR3 nucleotide sequence: TGTGCCAGCAGTGGGGTCAGGGGCGAAAAACTGTTTTTT. Translated, it gives CASSGVRGEKLFF.

This chain uses TRBV10-3 with TRBJ2-5, with TRBD1 matching over 9 bases. This CDR3 has 15 residues. V shed 3 bases, J shed 0 bases, and the junction held 2 bases outside the gene matches. Germline CDR1 is ENHRY and CDR2 is SYGVKD. CDR3 DNA sequence: TGTGCCATCAGTGAAGGACAGGGGTACCAAGAGACCCAGTACTTC. Translated: CAISEGQGYQETQYF.

The V and J genes are TRBV6-5 and TRBJ1-1, with a possible D match to TRBD1 (5 bases). The CDR3 is made up of 15 amino acids. Germline V CDR1 and CDR2: MNHEY, SVGAGI. V lost 0 bases and J lost 4, with 12 bases in between. Here the CDR3 reads CASSYSRQGGTEAFF. DNA of the CDR3: TGTGCCAGCAGTTACTCTAGGCAGGGTGGCACTGAAGCTTTCTTT.

The rearrangement joins TRBV6-5 to TRBJ1-1; D possibly corresponds to TRBD1 (5 bases). The V gene lost 2 bases and the J gene lost 8 bases, with 12 bases spanning the gap. The V gene's germline CDR1 is MNHEY and CDR2 SVGAGI. The CDR3 length is 13 residues. The DNA for the CDR3 is TGTGCCAGCAGTTACGGGCAAGGACAAGAAGCTTTCTTT. Its translation: CASSYGQGQEAFF.

The CDR3 spells CASSPSESRNQPQHF. CDR3 bases: TGTGCCAGCTCACCGTCGGAAAGCCGCAATCAGCCCCAGCATTTT. This chain links TRBV18 with TRBJ1-5; D is undetermined. Germline assignment: CDR1 KGHSH and CDR2 LQKENI. Deletions cut 3 bases from V and 2 bases from J, with 11 bases between. This CDR3 is 15 amino acids long.

The chain recombines TRBV4-1 with TRBJ2-7; 7 nucleotides line up with TRBD1. The germline V gene encodes CDR1 MGHRA and CDR2 YSYEKL. V lost 3 bases and J lost 3; bases outside the gene matches: 2. The length of the CDR3 is 13 residues. The CDR3 reads CASSQWTGYEQYF. The DNA for the CDR3 is TGCGCCAGCAGCCAGTGGACAGGCTACGAGCAGTACTTC.

This clone is judged medium-sized. The rearrangement joins TRBV6-1 to TRBJ1-6, with TRBD1 as a possible D gene (5 bases). V shed 2 bases and J shed 0 bases, with 11 bases lying between them. The CDR3 totals 17 residues. The germline gives CDR1 MNHNS, CDR2 SASEGT. CDR3 nucleotide sequence: TGTGCCAGCAGTGAAAACGGGGGGAGCTCCTATAATTCACCCCTCCACTTT. Its translation is CASSENGGSSYNSPLHF.

The chain carries TRBV11-2 and TRBJ1-2; D is uncertain. The CDR3 has 16 residues. V lost 5 bases and J lost 9, with 25 bases in between. In germline, CDR1 is SGHAT, CDR2 FQNNGV. Here the CDR3 reads CASSRTLSSGLLSYTF. The CDR3 DNA reads as TGTGCCAGCAGCCGCACCCTCTCCTCGGGTTTATTGAGCTACACCTTC.

J is TRBJ2-1 and V is TRBV29-1, with D uncertain. CDR3 length: 10 amino acids. CDR1 is SQVTM, CDR2 ANQGSEA, per germline. V was pared by 6 bases and J by 11 bases, with 11 bases between. CDR3 residues: CSVQDGKQFF. Here the CDR3 DNA reads TGCAGCGTCCAGGACGGAAAGCAGTTCTTC.

This chain uses TRBV6-5 with TRBJ1-3; 9 positions agree with TRBD1. V lost 10 bases, J lost 4 bases, and 11 bases stayed unmatched. The CDR3 has 15 residues. CDR1 is MNHEY, CDR2 SVGAGI, per germline. As DNA, the CDR3 is TGTGCCACCAAGCTGGGACAGGGTGGCGGAAACACCATATATTTT. Encoded protein: CATKLGQGGGNTIYF.

The rearrangement joins TRBV7-9 to TRBJ2-7; the D is unclear. Trimming cost V 2 bases and J 3 bases, with 8 bases left between them. The germline V gene has CDR1 SEHNR and CDR2 FQNEAQ (reference sequence). CDR3 size: 13 residues. The DNA for the CDR3 is TGTGCCAGCAGCTTATTCGGCAACTACGAGCAGTACTTC. Residues: CASSLFGNYEQYF. Using reference TRBV7-9 and TRBJ2-7 for the parts outside the CDR3, the full variable domain is DTGVSQNPRHKITKRGQNVTFRCDPISEHNRLYWYRQTLGQGPEFLTYFQNEAQLEKSRLLSDRFSAERPKGSFSTLEIQRTEQGDSAMYLCASSLFGNYEQYFGPGTRLTVT.

This sequence joins TRBV6-6 and TRBJ2-3; D remains unclear. The germline CDR1 and CDR2 sequences are MNHNY and SVGAGI (reference sequence). Trimming cost V 1 base and J 0 bases, with 5 bases left between them. This CDR3 comprises 14 residues. The CDR3 spells CASSYYYSTDTQYF. CDR3 DNA sequence: TGTGCCAGCAGTTACTATTACAGCACAGATACGCAGTATTTT.

This chain connects TRBV5-1 to TRBJ2-3; D might be TRBD1 (5 bases). Per the germline V gene, CDR1 is SGHRS and CDR2 is YFSETQ. There are 15 residues in the CDR3. Deletions cut 4 bases from V and 8 bases from J, with 20 bases between. CDR3 DNA: TGCGCCAGCAGCCCTTCAGGGTTAGGTATGGGTACGCAGTATTTT. Residues: CASSPSGLGMGTQYF.

This clone ranks as medium-sized. The genes are TRBV5-5 and TRBJ1-1; D not resolved. The V end lost 2 bases, the J end lost 5 bases, and 7 bases lay between the germline ends. This CDR3 has 12 amino acids. CDR1 is SGHKS and CDR2 is YYEKEE in the germline V gene (reference sequence). The CDR3 reads CASSLPGTEAFF. CDR3 in DNA: TGTGCCAGCAGCTTACCGGGGACTGAAGCTTTCTTT.

The chain carries TRBV18 and TRBJ2-7; 11 nucleotides agree with TRBD2. Germline V gene lookup returns CDR1 KGHSH and CDR2 LQKENI. Unmatched junction bases numbered 3, after V lost 3 bases and J lost 5 bases. CDR3 length: 14 amino acids. DNA of the CDR3: TGTGCCAGCTCACCCACTAGCGGGGGTGACGAGCAGTACTTC. This codes for CASSPTSGGDEQYF.

This chain links TRBV27 with TRBJ2-3, with a tentative D call TRBD1 (6 bases). The CDR3 has 15 amino acids. V lost 4 bases and J lost 0, with 11 bases in between. Germline CDR1 reads MNHEY; CDR2 reads SMNVEV (reference sequence). CDR3 nucleotide sequence: TGTGCCAGCAGTTCCTACAGGGAGAGCACAGATACGCAGTATTTT. Protein: CASSSYRESTDTQYF.

The CDR3 protein is CASTQTGDYGYTF. CDR3 coding DNA: TGTGCCAGCACTCAGACAGGGGACTATGGCTACACCTTC. The chain uses TRBV5-4 and TRBJ1-2, with TRBD1 identical over 8 bases. The CDR3 runs to 13 residues. CDR1 is SGHNT and CDR2 is YYREEE in the germline V gene (reference sequence). With 6 bases clipped from V and 3 bases from J, the junction kept 4 bases outside the gene matches. Together with reference TRBV5-4 and TRBJ1-2, the CDR3 gives the full variable domain: ETGVTQSPTHLIKTRGQQVTLRCSSQSGHNTVSWYQQALGQGPQFIFQYYREEENGRGNFPPRFSGLQFPNYSSELNVNALELDDSALYLCASTQTGDYGYTFGSGTRLTVV.

V gene TRBV5-5 combines with J gene TRBJ2-5; 7 bases align to TRBD1. The J call is doubtful: the DNA matches TRBJ2-7 better. The CDR3 contains 15 residues. Germline V gene lookup returns CDR1 SGHKS and CDR2 YYEKEE (reference sequence). The CDR3 DNA reads TGTGCCAGCAGCTTGCAACAGGGGCTCTCCTACGAGCAGTACTTC. It yields the protein CASSLQQGLSYEQYF.

The rearrangement links TRBV11-2 to TRBJ2-3; a possible D gene is TRBD2 (6 bases). CDR3 length equals 15 residues. Germline V gene sequence: CDR1 SGHAT, CDR2 FQNNGV. The V end was cut by 1 base, the J end by 5 bases, with 13 bases between. Here the CDR3 reads CASSLALLAKDTQYF. CDR3 in DNA: TGTGCCAGCAGCTTAGCTTTACTAGCTAAAGATACGCAGTATTTT.

In this sample, this clone turned up once. The chain joins TRBV5-6 to TRBJ2-1, with D hard to call. V was trimmed by 2 bases and J by 3 bases, leaving 9 bases between them. From germline, CDR1 is SGHDT and CDR2 YYEEEE. The CDR3 length is 14 residues. The CDR3 spells CASSLGPLYNEQFF. The DNA for the CDR3 is TGTGCCAGCAGCTTAGGACCGCTCTACAATGAGCAGTTCTTC.

V and J are TRBV19 and TRBJ2-3, with a tentative D call TRBD1 (6 bases). This CDR3 has 13 amino acids. Trimming removed 2 bases at V and 3 bases at J, with 6 bases between. Germline CDR1 reads LNHDA; CDR2 reads SQIVND (reference sequence). The chain's CDR3 is CASSIRGTDTQYF. The CDR3 nucleotides read TGTGCCAGTAGTATAAGGGGGACAGATACGCAGTATTTT.

The chain employs TRBV5-6 and TRBJ2-3; 8 nucleotides align to TRBD1. CDR1 and CDR2 from the germline V gene are SGHDT and YYEEEE. The ends lost 2 bases at V and 7 bases at J; junction bases unmatched: 6. There are 14 residues in the CDR3. CDR3 amino acids: CASSFTSRGHTQYF. The CDR3 DNA reads as TGTGCCAGCAGCTTTACGTCCAGGGGGCATACGCAGTATTTT.

This sequence joins TRBV4-1 and TRBJ2-1; D may be TRBD2 (7 bases). The CDR3 loop spans 16 amino acids. V lost 2 bases and J 8 bases, leaving 19 bases between the germline ends. Germline loops: CDR1 MGHRA, CDR2 YSYEKL. This chain's CDR3 is CASSQRIWGGRDEQFF. CDR3 nucleotide sequence: TGCGCCAGCAGCCAACGGATTTGGGGGGGCCGCGATGAGCAGTTCTTC.

The rearrangement joins TRBV5-8 to TRBJ1-2; perhaps TRBD1 as D (5 bases). Germline loops: CDR1 SGHTS, CDR2 YDEGEE. Between the trimmed V and J ends, which lost 3 bases and 1 base, there was a span of 7 bases. The CDR3 is made up of 13 amino acids. The CDR3 protein is CASSYDSNYGYTF. Here the CDR3 DNA reads TGTGCCAGCAGCTACGACAGTAACTATGGCTACACCTTC.

This clone was counted a single time. The V gene is TRBV6-1, the J gene TRBJ1-4, with D possibly TRBD1 on 6 matching bases. The CDR3 consists of 15 residues. Trimming pared 6 bases from V and 3 bases from J, leaving 14 bases between. Germline V gene lookup returns CDR1 MNHNS and CDR2 SASEGT. The CDR3 DNA follows: TGTGCCAGCAGGGGAACAGGGTGGGCTAATGAAAAACTGTTTTTT. It yields the protein CASRGTGWANEKLFF.

This clone was counted a single time. The chain is built from TRBV5-6 and TRBJ2-3, with unresolved D. Germline V CDR1 and CDR2: SGHDT, YYEEEE. The CDR3 spans 13 residues. The V end lost 4 bases, the J end lost 4 bases, and 10 bases lay between the germline ends. As DNA, the CDR3 is TGTGCCAGCAGCCTCTTGACCGCAGATACGCAGTATTTT. Amino acids: CASSLLTADTQYF. The full variable domain, completed using reference TRBV5-6 and TRBJ2-3, is DAGVTQSPTHLIKTRGQQVTLRCSPKSGHDTVSWYQQALGQGPQFIFQYYEEEERQRGNFPDRFSGHQFPNYSSELNVNALLLGDSALYLCASSLLTADTQYFGPGTRLTVL.

This chain joins TRBV11-2 and TRBJ2-1, with no clear D. The V gene lost 0 bases and the J gene lost 7 bases, with 4 bases spanning the gap. The CDR3 loop spans 12 amino acids. The germline V gene encodes CDR1 SGHAT and CDR2 FQNNGV. CDR3 DNA: TGTGCCAGCAGCTTAGAACGAAATGAGCAGTTCTTC. Its protein is CASSLERNEQFF.

This chain connects TRBV6-1 to TRBJ2-5; possible D gene TRBD1, 6 bases. This CDR3 region has 15 residues. Trimming took off 8 bases at V and 3 bases at J, with 19 bases between the two ends. CDR1 and CDR2 from the germline V gene are MNHNS and SASEGT. CDR3 sequence (DNA): TGTGCCAGCCCTCGAGACAGGAGATCTGAAGAGACCCAGTACTTC. It translates to CASPRDRRSEETQYF.